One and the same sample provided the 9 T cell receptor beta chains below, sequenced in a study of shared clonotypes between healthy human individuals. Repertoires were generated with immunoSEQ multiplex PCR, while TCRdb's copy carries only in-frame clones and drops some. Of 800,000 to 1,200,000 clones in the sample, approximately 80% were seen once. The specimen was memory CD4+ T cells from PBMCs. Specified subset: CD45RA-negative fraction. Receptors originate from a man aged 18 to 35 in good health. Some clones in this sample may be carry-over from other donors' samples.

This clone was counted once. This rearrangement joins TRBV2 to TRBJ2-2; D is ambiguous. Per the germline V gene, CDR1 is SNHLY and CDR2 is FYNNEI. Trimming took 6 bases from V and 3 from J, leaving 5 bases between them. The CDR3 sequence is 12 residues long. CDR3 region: CASRYHTGELFF. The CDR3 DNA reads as TGTGCCAGCAGGTACCACACCGGGGAGCTGTTTTTT.

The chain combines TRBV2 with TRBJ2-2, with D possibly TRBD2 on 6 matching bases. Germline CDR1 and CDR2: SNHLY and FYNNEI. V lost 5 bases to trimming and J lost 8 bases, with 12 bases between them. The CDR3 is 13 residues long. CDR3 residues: CASSSGLSGELFF. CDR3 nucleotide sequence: TGTGCCAGCAGTTCTGGACTAAGTGGGGAGCTGTTTTTT.

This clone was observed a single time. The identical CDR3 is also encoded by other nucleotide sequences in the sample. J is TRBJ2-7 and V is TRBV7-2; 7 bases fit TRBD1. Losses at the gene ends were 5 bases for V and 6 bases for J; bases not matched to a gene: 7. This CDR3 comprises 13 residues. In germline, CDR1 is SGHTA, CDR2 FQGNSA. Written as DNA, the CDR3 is TGTGCCAGCAGCCAACGACAGGGTATCGAGCAGTACTTC. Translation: CASSQRQGIEQYF. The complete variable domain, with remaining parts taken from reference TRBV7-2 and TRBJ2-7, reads GAGVSQSPSNKVTEKGKDVELRCDPISGHTALYWYRQSLGQGLEFLIYFQGNSAPDKSGLPSDRFSAERTGGSVSTLTIQRTQQEDSAVYLCASSQRQGIEQYFGPGTRLTVT.

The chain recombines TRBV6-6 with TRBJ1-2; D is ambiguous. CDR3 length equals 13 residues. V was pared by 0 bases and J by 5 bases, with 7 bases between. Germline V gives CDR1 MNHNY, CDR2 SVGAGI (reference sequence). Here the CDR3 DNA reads TGTGCCAGCAGTTACTCAGGGTGGTATGGCTACACCTTC. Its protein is CASSYSGWYGYTF.

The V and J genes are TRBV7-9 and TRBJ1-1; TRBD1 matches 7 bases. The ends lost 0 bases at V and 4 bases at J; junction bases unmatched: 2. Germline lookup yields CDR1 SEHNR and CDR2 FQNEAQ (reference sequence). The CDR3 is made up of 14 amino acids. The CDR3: CASSLAQGGTEAFF. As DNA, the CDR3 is TGTGCCAGCAGCTTAGCGCAGGGGGGCACTGAAGCTTTCTTT. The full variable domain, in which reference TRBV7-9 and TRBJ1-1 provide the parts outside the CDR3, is DTGVSQNPRHKITKRGQNVTFRCDPISEHNRLYWYRQTLGQGPEFLTYFQNEAQLEKSRLLSDRFSAERPKGSFSTLEIQRTEQGDSAMYLCASSLAQGGTEAFFGQGTRLTVV.

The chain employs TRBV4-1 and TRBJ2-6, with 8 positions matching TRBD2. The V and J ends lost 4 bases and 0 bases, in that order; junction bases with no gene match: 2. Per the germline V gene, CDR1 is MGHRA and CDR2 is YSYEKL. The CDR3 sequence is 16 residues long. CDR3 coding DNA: TGCGCCAGCAGCCCGGGGGGGGCCTCTGGGGCCAACGTCCTGACTTTC. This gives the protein CASSPGGASGANVLTF.

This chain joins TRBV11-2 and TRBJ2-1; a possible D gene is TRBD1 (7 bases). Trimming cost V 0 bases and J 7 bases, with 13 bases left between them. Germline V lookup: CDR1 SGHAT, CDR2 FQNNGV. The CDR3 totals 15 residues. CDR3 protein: CASSLDEAGGNEQFF. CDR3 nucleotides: TGTGCCAGCAGCTTAGATGAGGCAGGGGGGAATGAGCAGTTCTTC.

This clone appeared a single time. CDR3 DNA sequence: TGCGCCAGCAGCCAGGAGAGAGGGAGCAATGAGCAGTTCTTC. Translation gives CASSQERGSNEQFF. The chain joins TRBV4-3 to TRBJ2-1; TRBD2 is a possible D gene (5 bases). CDR3 size: 14 residues. Germline CDR1 reads LGHNA; CDR2 reads YSLEER. The V and J ends lost 3 bases and 6 bases respectively, with 12 bases between them.

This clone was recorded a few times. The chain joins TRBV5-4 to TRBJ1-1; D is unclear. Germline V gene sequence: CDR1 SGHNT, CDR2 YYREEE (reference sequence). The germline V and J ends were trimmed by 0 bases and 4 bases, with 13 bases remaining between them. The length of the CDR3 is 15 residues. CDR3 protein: CASSLASGRITEAFF. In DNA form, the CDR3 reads TGTGCCAGCAGCTTGGCTTCGGGGAGAATCACTGAAGCTTTCTTT.